This T cell receptor (beta chain) is drawn from a study of blood T cell repertoires in COVID-19. Libraries were prepared by immunoSEQ multiplex PCR; TCRdb keeps only in-frame clonotypes and omits some of them. The sample lists around 280,000 clones, just under 90% occurring once. J gave up 8 bases and V 5 bases, and 2 bases lay outside the gene matches. Germline V gives CDR1 SGHAT, CDR2 FQNNGV. This CDR3 is built from 14 residues. The sequencing sample was made of peripheral blood. The source of this sequence is a woman aged 30 to 39 with COVID-19, enrolled during active disease. The chain recombines TRBV11-2 with TRBJ2-1, with 14 bases aligning to TRBD2. Here the CDR3 DNA reads TGTGCCAGCAGCCTGACTAGCGGGGGGGATGAGCAGTTCTTC. As protein: CASSLTSGGDEQFF. Filled out from reference TRBV11-2 and TRBJ2-1, the complete variable domain reads EAGVAQSPRYKIIEKRQSVAFWCNPISGHATLYWYQQILGQGPKLLIQFQNNGVVDDSQLPKDRFSAERLKGVDSTLKIQPAKLEDSAVYLCASSLTSGGDEQFFGPGTRLTVL.